The source of this T cell receptor (beta chain) is a study of identical twins. This clonotype has at least ten counts. Its antigen is as yet unknown. V shed 6 bases, J shed 4 bases, and the junction held 8 bases outside the gene matches. This CDR3 has 15 amino acids. Study conclusions and caveats: There was more out-of-frame TCR alpha sharing in monozygotic twins than models estimated. Cord blood beta clonotypes present at high abundance carried fewer insertions; no such pattern appeared in memory repertoires. Cross-sectional statistics underpinned the conclusions; the same donors were not followed.

A single record per CDR3 protein comes from TCRdb applying MiXCR to the 5' RACE reads. The sample contains about 240,000 distinct CDR3 sequences, about 13% of which appear only once. In addition, the sample was reused for a study of yellow fever vaccine responses in identical twins.

The receptor was derived from a woman between 18 and 30 years old in good health. The V gene is TRBV12-3 or TRBV12-4, the J gene TRBJ1-5; TRBD1 agrees at 8 bases. Sample: memory (CD45RO+) T cells sorted from blood. Here the CDR3 DNA reads TGTGCCAGCAGCATCGCGGACAGGGCTAATCAGCCCCAGCATTTT. This gives the protein CASSIADRANQPQHF.